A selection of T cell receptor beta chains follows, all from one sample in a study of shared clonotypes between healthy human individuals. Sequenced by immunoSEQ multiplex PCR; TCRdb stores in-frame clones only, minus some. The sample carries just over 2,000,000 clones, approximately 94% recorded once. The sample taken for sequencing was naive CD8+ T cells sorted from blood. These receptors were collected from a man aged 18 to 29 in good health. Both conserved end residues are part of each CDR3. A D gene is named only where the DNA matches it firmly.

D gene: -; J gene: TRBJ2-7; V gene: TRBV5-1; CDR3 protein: CASSSTGHEQYF
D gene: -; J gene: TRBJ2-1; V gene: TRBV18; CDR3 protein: CASHIEYNEQFF
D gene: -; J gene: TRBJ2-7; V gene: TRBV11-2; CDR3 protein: CASSLEGGPYEQYF
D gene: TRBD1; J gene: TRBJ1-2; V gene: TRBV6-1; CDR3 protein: CASSESGGGYGYTF
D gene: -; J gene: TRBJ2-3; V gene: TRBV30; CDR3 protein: CAWSVVGYTDTQYF
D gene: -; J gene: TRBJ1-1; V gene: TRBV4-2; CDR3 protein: CASSQLTANTEAFF
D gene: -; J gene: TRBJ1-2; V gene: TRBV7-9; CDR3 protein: CASSSLNRVSGYTF
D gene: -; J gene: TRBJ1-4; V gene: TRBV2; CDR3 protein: CASRREKLFF
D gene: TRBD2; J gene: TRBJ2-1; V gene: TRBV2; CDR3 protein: CASMGGLLYNEQFF
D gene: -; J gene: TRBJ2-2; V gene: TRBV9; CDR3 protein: CASSVILQGGELFF
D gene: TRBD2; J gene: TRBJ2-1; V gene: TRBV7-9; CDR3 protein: CASSLVPGLADPRQFF
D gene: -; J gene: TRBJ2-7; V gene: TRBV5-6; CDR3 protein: CASSFQGENSYEQYF
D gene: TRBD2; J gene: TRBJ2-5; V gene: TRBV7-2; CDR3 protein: CASSYGLAGAGETQYF
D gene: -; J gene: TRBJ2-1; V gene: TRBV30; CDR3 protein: CAWSPLPARVQFF
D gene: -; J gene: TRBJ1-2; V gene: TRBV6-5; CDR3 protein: CASSLEVQASNYGYTF